This TCR beta chain was sequenced during a study of T cells in Graves' hyperthyroidism and ophthalmopathy. From RNA transcripts, TCR beta CDR3 regions were amplified. During a first-round RT-PCR of the TCR CDR3, the HTBI primer set was used. TCRdb recomputed calls from the multiplex PCR reads with MiXCR, one row per CDR3 protein. Here the sample spans roughly 250,000 distinct CDR3 sequences, about 14% being singletons. Study-level findings and limits: Ophthalmopathy was identified by the model a median 6.5 months ahead of onset.

Using over 8.5 ml of fresh peripheral blood, PBMCs were prepared. The CDR3 is made up of 14 amino acids. V was cut by 7 bases and J by 4 bases, with 16 bases left in between. This clonotype was picked up many times. Its antigen is undetermined. The sample consisted of blood. This TCR was recovered from a middle-aged woman with Graves' hyperthyroidism that later progressed to Graves' ophthalmopathy. V gene TRBV12-3 or TRBV12-4 combines with J gene TRBJ2-5; D unresolved. The CDR3: CASTSEPRVETQYF. CDR3 coding DNA: TGTGCCAGCACCTCGGAACCTAGAGTAGAGACCCAGTACTTC.